These 5 T cell receptor beta chains were all obtained from the same sample, sequenced in a study of early T cells in non-severe SARS-CoV-2 infection. MiXCR, run by TCRdb on the 5' RACE reads, gives a single entry per CDR3 protein. The sample shows approximately 26,000 distinct CDR3 sequences, about 4.5% of them seen only once. The source material was whole blood. These receptors were collected from an adult who was a healthcare worker with PCR-confirmed SARS-CoV-2 infection or an uninfected control (not recorded which).

This clonotype was picked up many times. V and J are TRBV12-3 or TRBV12-4 and TRBJ2-7, with TRBD2 identical over 13 bases. Losses at the gene ends were 6 bases for V and 3 bases for J; bases not matched to a gene: 14. The CDR3 totals 18 residues. The CDR3 DNA reads as TGTGCCAGCAGACGCAGGGATGGGACTAGCGGGGACGTCTACGAGCAGTACGTC. Translated, it gives CASRRRDGTSGDVYEQYV.

There are a few counts of this clonotype. The chain has TRBV20-1 and TRBJ2-1; D ambiguous. The CDR3 is 13 residues long. CDR1 is DFQATT, CDR2 SNEGSKA, per germline (reference sequence). V was cut by 2 bases and J by 2 bases, with 7 bases left in between. CDR3: CSARTVTYNEQFF. The CDR3 coding sequence is TGCAGTGCTAGAACGGTAACCTACAATGAGCAGTTCTTC.

This clonotype occurred many times. The chain couples TRBV7-2 to TRBJ2-3; no clear D gene. V was trimmed by 4 bases and J by 2 bases, leaving 4 bases between them. Germline V CDR1 and CDR2: SGHTA, FQGNSA. The CDR3 has 12 amino acids. In DNA, the CDR3 is TGTGCCAGCAGCTCCCTCACAGATACGCAGTATTTT. This encodes CASSSLTDTQYF.

The chain is built from TRBV20-1 and TRBJ2-1; D not certain. CDR1 is DFQATT and CDR2 is SNEGSKA in the germline V gene (reference sequence). This CDR3 is 13 amino acids long. Trimming shortened V by 1 base and J by 4 bases, and 8 bases separated the two germline ends. The CDR3 nucleotides read TGCAGTGCTAGAGTTCGTCTTTACAATGAGCAGTTCTTC. It yields the protein CSARVRLYNEQFF.

This clonotype was detected only a few times. The chain joins TRBV12-3 or TRBV12-4 to TRBJ2-7, with 14 positions matching TRBD2. CDR3 length: 19 amino acids. Trimming took 4 bases from V and 2 from J; bases not matched to a gene: 13. The CDR3, as DNA: TGTGCCAGCAGTTCCCGACTAGCGGGAGGGAGAGGGAATACCTACGAGCAGTACTTC. Protein: CASSSRLAGGRGNTYEQYF.